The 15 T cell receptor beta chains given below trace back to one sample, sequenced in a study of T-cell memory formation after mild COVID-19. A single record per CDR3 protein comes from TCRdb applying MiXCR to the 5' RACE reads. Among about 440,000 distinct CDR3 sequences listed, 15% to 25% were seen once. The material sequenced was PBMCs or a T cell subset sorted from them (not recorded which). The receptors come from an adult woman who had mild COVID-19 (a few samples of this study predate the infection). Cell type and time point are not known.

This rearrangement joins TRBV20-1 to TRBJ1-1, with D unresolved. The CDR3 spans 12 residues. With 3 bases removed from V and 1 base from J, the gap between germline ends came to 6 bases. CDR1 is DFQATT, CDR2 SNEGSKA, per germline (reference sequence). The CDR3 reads CSARQTNTEAFF. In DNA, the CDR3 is TGCAGTGCTAGGCAGACGAACACTGAAGCTTTCTTT.

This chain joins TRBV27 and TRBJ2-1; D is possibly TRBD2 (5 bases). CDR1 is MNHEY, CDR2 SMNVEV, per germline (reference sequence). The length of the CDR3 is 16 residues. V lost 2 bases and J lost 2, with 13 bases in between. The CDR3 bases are TGTGCCAGCAGTTTACTCGGGGAGTTAGCCTACAATGAGCAGTTCTTC. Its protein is CASSLLGELAYNEQFF.

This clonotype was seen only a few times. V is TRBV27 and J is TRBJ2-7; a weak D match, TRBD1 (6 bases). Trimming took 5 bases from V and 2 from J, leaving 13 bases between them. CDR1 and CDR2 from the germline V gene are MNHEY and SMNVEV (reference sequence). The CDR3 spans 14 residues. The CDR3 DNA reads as TGTGCCAGCAGTCACGACAGGTACACCTACGAGCAGTACTTC. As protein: CASSHDRYTYEQYF.

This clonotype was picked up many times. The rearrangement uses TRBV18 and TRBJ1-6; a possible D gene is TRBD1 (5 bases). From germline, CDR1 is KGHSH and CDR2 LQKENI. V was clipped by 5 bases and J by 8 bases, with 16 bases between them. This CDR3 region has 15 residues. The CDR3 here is CASSSGRGLDSPLHF. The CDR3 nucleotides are TGTGCCAGCTCATCGGGAAGGGGATTGGATTCACCCCTCCACTTT.

CDR3 nucleotides: TGTGCCATCAGTGGCGTGAGCAGGGGGAACACCATATATTTT. Translating gives CAISGVSRGNTIYF. The chain combines TRBV10-3 with TRBJ1-3; TRBD1 matches at 7 bases. Germline CDR1 reads ENHRY; CDR2 reads SYGVKD. The V and J ends lost 4 bases and 7 bases, in that order; junction bases with no gene match: 7. The CDR3 runs to 14 residues.

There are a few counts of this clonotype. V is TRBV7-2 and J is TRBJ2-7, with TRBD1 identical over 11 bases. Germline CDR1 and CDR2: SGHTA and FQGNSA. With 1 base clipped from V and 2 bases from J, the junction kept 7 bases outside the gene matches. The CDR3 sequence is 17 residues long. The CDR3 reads CASSLGTGGDLAYEQYF. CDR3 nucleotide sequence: TGTGCCAGCAGCTTAGGGACAGGGGGCGATCTGGCCTACGAGCAGTACTTC.

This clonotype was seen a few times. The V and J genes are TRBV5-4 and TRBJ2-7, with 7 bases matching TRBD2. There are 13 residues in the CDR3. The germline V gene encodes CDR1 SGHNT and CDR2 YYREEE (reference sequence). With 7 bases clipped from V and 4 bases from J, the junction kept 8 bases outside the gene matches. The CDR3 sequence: CASGRGVKYEQYF. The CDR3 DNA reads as TGTGCCAGCGGCCGGGGGGTCAAGTACGAGCAGTACTTC.

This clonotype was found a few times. The CDR3 region is CASTQLRADSPLHF. DNA of the CDR3: TGTGCCAGCACCCAACTCCGCGCAGATTCACCCCTCCACTTT. The V gene is TRBV7-9, the J gene TRBJ1-6; unclear D gene. Germline assignment: CDR1 SEHNR and CDR2 FQNEAQ (reference sequence). CDR3 size: 14 residues. The V gene lost 7 bases and the J gene lost 8 bases, with 15 bases spanning the gap.

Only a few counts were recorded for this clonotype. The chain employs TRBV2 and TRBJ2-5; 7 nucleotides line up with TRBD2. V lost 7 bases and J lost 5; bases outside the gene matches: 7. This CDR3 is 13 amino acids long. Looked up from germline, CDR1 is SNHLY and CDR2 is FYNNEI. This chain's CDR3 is CASTPLAVETQYF. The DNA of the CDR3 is TGTGCCAGCACCCCCCTAGCGGTGGAGACCCAGTACTTC.

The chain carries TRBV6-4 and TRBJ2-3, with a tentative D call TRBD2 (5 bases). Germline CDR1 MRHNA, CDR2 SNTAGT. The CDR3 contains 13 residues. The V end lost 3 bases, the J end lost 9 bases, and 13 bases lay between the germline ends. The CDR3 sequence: CASSESLATTQYF. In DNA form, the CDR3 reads TGTGCCAGCAGTGAATCGTTAGCGACGACGCAGTATTTT.

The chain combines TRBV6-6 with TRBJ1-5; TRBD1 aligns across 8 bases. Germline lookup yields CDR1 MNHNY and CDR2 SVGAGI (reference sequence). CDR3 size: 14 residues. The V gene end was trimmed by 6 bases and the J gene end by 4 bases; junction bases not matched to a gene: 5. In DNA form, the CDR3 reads TGTGCCAGCAGGATGACAGGGGCAAATCAGCCCCAGCATTTT. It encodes CASRMTGANQPQHF.

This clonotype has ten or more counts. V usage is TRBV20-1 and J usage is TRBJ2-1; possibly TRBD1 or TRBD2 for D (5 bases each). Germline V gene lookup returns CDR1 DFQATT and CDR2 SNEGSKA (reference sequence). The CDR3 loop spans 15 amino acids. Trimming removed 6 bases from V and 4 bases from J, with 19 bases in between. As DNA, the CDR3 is TGCAGTGCATTAGGGACCCAAAAGGGATACAATGAGCAGTTCTTC. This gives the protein CSALGTQKGYNEQFF.

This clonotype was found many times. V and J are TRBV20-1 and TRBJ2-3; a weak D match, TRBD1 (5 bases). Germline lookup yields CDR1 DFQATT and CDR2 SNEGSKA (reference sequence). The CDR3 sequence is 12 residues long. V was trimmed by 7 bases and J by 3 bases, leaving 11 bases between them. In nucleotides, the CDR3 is TGCAGTGTCCATCCAGGGACAGATACGCAGTATTTT. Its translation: CSVHPGTDTQYF.

The CDR3 reads CASSLGLAGGGGEQFF. CDR3 DNA: TGTGCCAGCAGCTTAGGACTAGCGGGAGGAGGGGGTGAGCAGTTCTTC. The chain couples TRBV7-3 to TRBJ2-1; 14 nucleotides agree with TRBD2. The junction had 6 bases not matched to a gene; V was cut back by 2 bases and J by 9 bases. CDR3 length equals 16 residues. Germline CDR1 is SGHTA and CDR2 is FQGTGA.

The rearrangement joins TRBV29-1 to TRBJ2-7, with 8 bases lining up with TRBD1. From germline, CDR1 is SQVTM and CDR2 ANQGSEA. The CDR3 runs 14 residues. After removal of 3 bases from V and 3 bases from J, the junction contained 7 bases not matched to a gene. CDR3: CSVEGTGGGYEQYF. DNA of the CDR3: TGCAGCGTTGAGGGGACAGGTGGGGGCTACGAGCAGTACTTC.